Listed below are T cell receptor beta chains from one sample, sequenced in a study of blood T cells in healthy people across ages. MiXCR was run by TCRdb on the 5' RACE reads, yielding one entry per CDR3 protein. The table has approximately 690,000 distinct CDR3 sequences, around 41% seen once; the top ten hold approximately 31%. The specimen sequenced was blood. These receptors all stem from a man aged 80 or over in good health. The CDR3 runs from the conserved cysteine through the conserved F or W. Fields, in order: J gene, D gene, clone size, V gene, CDR3 protein, CDR3 DNA. D genes are given only for firm matches. Clone size, where shown, is once, few, many, or a class for clones that have expanded.

J gene: TRBJ2-3
D gene: .
clone size: few
V gene: TRBV15
CDR3 protein: CATSTPGSDTQYF
CDR3 DNA: TGTGCCACCAGCACCCCTGGTAGCGATACGCAGTATTTT

J gene: TRBJ2-7
D gene: .
clone size: .
V gene: TRBV7-9
CDR3 protein: CASSLGRAHYEQYF
CDR3 DNA: TGTGCCAGCAGCTTAGGCAGGGCTCACTACGAGCAGTACTTC

J gene: TRBJ2-1
D gene: TRBD2
clone size: .
V gene: TRBV27
CDR3 protein: CASSLSLAGGPTYNEQFF
CDR3 DNA: TGTGCCAGCAGCCTCTCTCTAGCGGGAGGGCCGACCTACAATGAGCAGTTCTTC

J gene: TRBJ2-5
D gene: TRBD2
clone size: few
V gene: TRBV20-1
CDR3 protein: CSAPAFSGRAGTQYF
CDR3 DNA: TGCAGTGCTCCTGCCTTTAGCGGGAGGGCTGGGACCCAGTACTTC

J gene: TRBJ2-5
D gene: TRBD2
clone size: few
V gene: TRBV7-2
CDR3 protein: CASSLKRESRETQYF
CDR3 DNA: TGTGCCAGCAGCTTAAAGCGGGAGAGTAGGGAGACCCAGTACTTC

J gene: TRBJ2-2
D gene: TRBD2
clone size: .
V gene: TRBV5-1
CDR3 protein: CASSLASGNPTGELFF
CDR3 DNA: TGCGCCAGCAGCTTGGCTAGCGGTAACCCCACCGGGGAGCTGTTTTTT

J gene: TRBJ1-6
D gene: TRBD1
clone size: .
V gene: TRBV6-5
CDR3 protein: CASRYGTGDSPLHF
CDR3 DNA: TGTGCCAGCAGATACGGGACAGGGGATTCACCCCTCCACTTT

J gene: TRBJ1-5
D gene: .
clone size: .
V gene: TRBV6-5
CDR3 protein: CASRSLGGRGNQPQHF
CDR3 DNA: TGTGCCAGCAGGTCACTCGGGGGCAGGGGTAATCAGCCCCAGCATTTT

J gene: TRBJ2-2
D gene: TRBD2
clone size: .
V gene: TRBV4-1
CDR3 protein: CASGPRTSGRASGELFF
CDR3 DNA: TGCGCCAGCGGCCCCCGGACTAGCGGGAGGGCGAGCGGGGAGCTGTTTTTT

J gene: TRBJ2-2
D gene: .
clone size: .
V gene: TRBV9
CDR3 protein: CASSGGTGELFF
CDR3 DNA: TGTGCCAGCAGCGGAGGGACCGGGGAGCTGTTTTTT

J gene: TRBJ2-1
D gene: .
clone size: .
V gene: TRBV14
CDR3 protein: CASSQFQGSYNEQFF
CDR3 DNA: TGTGCCAGCAGCCAGTTTCAGGGGTCCTACAATGAGCAGTTCTTC

J gene: TRBJ2-5
D gene: .
clone size: few
V gene: TRBV7-6
CDR3 protein: CASSLNREGTQYF
CDR3 DNA: TGTGCCAGCAGCTTAAACAGGGAGGGGACCCAGTACTTC

J gene: TRBJ2-7
D gene: .
clone size: .
V gene: TRBV18
CDR3 protein: CASSPQQGRGYEQYF
CDR3 DNA: TGTGCCAGCTCACCCCAACAAGGGAGAGGCTACGAGCAGTACTTC

J gene: TRBJ2-1
D gene: TRBD1
clone size: .
V gene: TRBV13
CDR3 protein: CASSLDRGTYIEQFF
CDR3 DNA: TGTGCCAGCAGCTTAGACAGGGGAACTTACATTGAGCAGTTCTTC

J gene: TRBJ2-2
D gene: TRBD2
clone size: few
V gene: TRBV27
CDR3 protein: CASRGLADTGELFF
CDR3 DNA: TGTGCCAGCAGGGGACTAGCGGACACCGGGGAGCTGTTTTTT

J gene: TRBJ2-7
D gene: TRBD2
clone size: few
V gene: TRBV10-1
CDR3 protein: CASSRSGTSYEQYF
CDR3 DNA: TGCGCCAGCAGTCGTTCCGGGACTAGCTACGAGCAGTACTTC

J gene: TRBJ2-3
D gene: .
clone size: .
V gene: TRBV30
CDR3 protein: CAWSEGQSTDTQYF
CDR3 DNA: TGTGCCTGGAGTGAAGGGCAGAGCACAGATACGCAGTATTTT

J gene: TRBJ2-5
D gene: .
clone size: .
V gene: TRBV9
CDR3 protein: CASSPNGGRGETQYF
CDR3 DNA: TGTGCCAGCAGCCCCAACGGAGGGCGGGGAGAGACCCAGTACTTC

J gene: TRBJ1-2
D gene: TRBD1
clone size: .
V gene: TRBV6-5
CDR3 protein: CASSRGGQGDYGYTF
CDR3 DNA: TGTGCCAGCAGTCGAGGGGGGCAGGGGGACTATGGCTACACCTTC

J gene: TRBJ2-7
D gene: TRBD1
clone size: .
V gene: TRBV5-1
CDR3 protein: CASGDRYEQYF
CDR3 DNA: TGCGCCAGCGGGGACAGATACGAGCAGTACTTC

J gene: TRBJ2-5
D gene: .
clone size: .
V gene: TRBV20-1
CDR3 protein: CSARDSGTQQETQYF
CDR3 DNA: TGCAGTGCTAGAGATTCCGGGACGCAACAAGAGACCCAGTACTTC